This TCR beta chain was observed in a study of blood T cell repertoires in COVID-19. For the study at large: The origin of the acute and convalescent COVID-19 samples was the United States, Italy and Spain. T cells, B-cell-depleted T cells, or PBMCs provided the cDNA or gDNA that served as material.

Adults between roughly 18 and 89 years of age took part from 20 to 25 US areas. Authors' analysis steps: Estimation of nucleated cell counts was performed using reference gene primer amplification. The protocol was immunoSEQ multiplex PCR, while the TCRdb copy is restricted to in-frame clones and leaves out a portion. V and J calls and clone size are as listed in that table; D and trimming were resolved from the DNA. The sample lists about 100,000 clones, 80% to 90% occurring once. Deletions cut 4 bases from V and 0 bases from J, with 15 bases between. The CDR3 is 16 amino acids. Germline lookup yields CDR1 ENHRY and CDR2 SYGVKD.

The sample consisted of PBMCs or T cells enriched from blood (not recorded which). V usage is TRBV10-3 and J usage is TRBJ1-1; a weak D match, TRBD1 (5 bases). The clonotype originates from a woman aged 45-65 years who had recovered from COVID-19. CDR3 sequence (DNA): TGTGCCATCAGTGTACAGGTTGGTGGGATGAACACTGAAGCTTTCTTT. Translated: CAISVQVGGMNTEAFF.